Listed here are 26 T cell receptor beta chains from one sample, sequenced in a study of blood T cell repertoires in COVID-19. Sequencing used immunoSEQ multiplex PCR; TCRdb keeps in-frame clones, though not all of them. This sample carries about 220,000 clones, roughly 90% of them seen once, and the ten largest clones take about 4%. Sequencing was performed on PBMCs or T cells enriched from blood (not recorded which). The receptor source for this set is a woman aged 40 to 55 with acute COVID-19.

J is TRBJ1-5 and V is TRBV3-1 (or the pseudogene TRBV3-2); D uncertain. Germline-derived CDR1 and CDR2 are LGHDT and YNNKEL (reference sequence). V lost 1 base, J lost 7 bases, and 5 bases lay in between. This CDR3 has 12 amino acids. CDR3 loop: CASSQASQPQHF. CDR3 DNA: TGTGCCAGCAGCCAAGCAAGCCAGCCCCAGCATTTT.

The V and J genes are TRBV2 and TRBJ1-1, with D perhaps TRBD1 (6 bases). The germline CDR1 and CDR2 sequences are SNHLY and FYNNEI. CDR3 size: 15 residues. V was shortened by 4 bases and J by 4 bases, with 16 bases between the two germline ends. The CDR3 protein is CASSGEGGVRTEAFF. CDR3 coding DNA: TGTGCCAGCAGTGGAGAGGGGGGGGTCCGCACTGAAGCTTTCTTT.

This sequence joins TRBV29-1 and TRBJ2-2, with D perhaps matching TRBD1 (5 bases). Between the trimmed V and J ends, which lost 2 bases and 1 base, there was a span of 8 bases. CDR1 is SQVTM and CDR2 is ANQGSEA in the germline V gene. This CDR3 is built from 14 residues. CDR3 loop: CSVEQGWNTGELFF. The CDR3 DNA is TGCAGCGTTGAACAGGGCTGGAACACCGGGGAGCTGTTTTTT.

CDR3 protein: CASSVTSGGTGELFF. CDR3 DNA: TGTGCCAGCAGTGTCACAAGCGGGGGCACCGGGGAGCTGTTTTTT. The chain combines TRBV25-1 with TRBJ2-2; 8 nucleotides agree with TRBD2. The CDR3 is made up of 15 amino acids. The germline gives CDR1 MGHDK, CDR2 SYGVNS. V was clipped by 4 bases and J by 4 bases; unmatched bases: 5.

About this clone: This same CDR3 is encoded by further DNA sequences in the sample. V gene TRBV19 combines with J gene TRBJ1-6; 7 positions agree with TRBD1. Losses at the gene ends were 6 bases for V and 6 bases for J; bases not matched to a gene: 5. The germline V gene encodes CDR1 LNHDA and CDR2 SQIVND (reference sequence). There are 14 residues in the CDR3. The DNA for the CDR3 is TGTGCCAGTAGCCCCGGGACAGCTAATTCACCCCTCCACTTT. It encodes CASSPGTANSPLHF.

CDR3 sequence (DNA): TGTGCCAGCGCGTCACCCTTTAACTATGGCTACACCTTC. It translates to CASASPFNYGYTF. The rearrangement uses TRBV19 and TRBJ1-2; no clear D. This CDR3 is built from 13 residues. V shed 9 bases and J shed 1 base, with 12 bases lying between them. CDR1 LNHDA and CDR2 SQIVND come from the germline V gene (reference sequence). Variable domain in full (rest from reference TRBV19 and TRBJ1-2): DGGITQSPKYLFRKEGQNVTLSCEQNLNHDAMYWYRQDPGQGLRLIYYSQIVNDFQKGDIAEGYSVSREKKESFPLTVTSAQKNPTAFYLCASASPFNYGYTFGSGTRLTVV.

The genes are TRBV24-1 and TRBJ2-2; TRBD1 matches 10 bases. The germline V gene encodes CDR1 KGHDR and CDR2 SFDVKD. The CDR3 contains 17 residues. V shed 7 bases, J shed 1 base, and the junction held 8 bases outside the gene matches. CDR3 DNA sequence: TGTGCCACCAGGGCTACCGACAGGGGGCGGAACACCGGGGAGCTGTTTTTT. Translation gives CATRATDRGRNTGELFF.

Only one count was recorded for this clone. V and J are TRBV7-8 and TRBJ1-5; no clear D gene. Germline V gene lookup returns CDR1 SGHVS and CDR2 FQNEAQ. This CDR3 is 15 amino acids long. V lost 1 base and J lost 2, with 9 bases in between. Here the CDR3 reads CASSLVGQGNQPQHF. The CDR3 region has the DNA TGTGCCAGCAGCTTAGTTGGCCAGGGCAATCAGCCCCAGCATTTT.

The chain combines TRBV7-9 with TRBJ1-6, with 9 positions matching TRBD1. CDR3 length equals 16 residues. Per germline, CDR1 SEHNR and CDR2 FQNEAQ (reference sequence). Trimming at V came to 0 bases and at J to 10 bases, leaving 7 bases not matched to a gene. CDR3 in DNA: TGTGCCAGCAGCTTAGCGCAGGGACAGGGCTCATCACCCCTCCACTTT. Translating it yields CASSLAQGQGSSPLHF.

Note on this clone: Relative to the germline gene, one junction end is altered; a read error may explain this. The V gene is TRBV5-1, the J gene TRBJ2-7; 7 bases agree with TRBD1. Germline CDR1 is SGHRS and CDR2 is YFSETQ. The length of the CDR3 is 14 residues. CDR3 DNA sequence: TGCGCCAGCTGGGCGACTCCGGGACAGTTGGAGCAGTACTTT. Its protein product is CASWATPGQLEQYF.

The J gene is TRBJ1-2, the V gene TRBV6-5; TRBD1 agrees at 9 bases. CDR3 length: 14 amino acids. The V and J ends lost 6 bases and 8 bases, in that order; junction bases with no gene match: 10. Germline V gene lookup returns CDR1 MNHEY and CDR2 SVGAGI. In DNA form, the CDR3 reads TGTGCCAGCAGAACACCGGGGACAGGGAGAGGCTACACCTTC. Translated, it gives CASRTPGTGRGYTF.

The V call is TRBV2, the J call TRBJ1-5, with D perhaps matching TRBD1 (5 bases). The CDR3 contains 13 residues. CDR1 is SNHLY, CDR2 FYNNEI, per germline. V was clipped by 11 bases and J by 7 bases, with 18 bases between them. The CDR3 here is CAGGGRDGQPQHF. The DNA for the CDR3 is TGTGCCGGGGGAGGCCGGGACGGACAGCCCCAGCATTTT.

The V and J genes are TRBV6-5 and TRBJ1-1; no reliable D call. There are 11 residues in the CDR3. Germline CDR1 MNHEY, CDR2 SVGAGI. The V end was cut by 8 bases, the J end by 1 base, with 5 bases between. CDR3 sequence (DNA): TGTGCCAGCGAGGGGAACACTGAAGCTTTCTTT. Its translation is CASEGNTEAFF.

Worth noting for this clone: This sample includes further DNA sequences coding for the same CDR3. The chain recombines TRBV6-5 with TRBJ1-1, with D perhaps matching TRBD1 (5 bases). Germline assignment: CDR1 MNHEY and CDR2 SVGAGI. V lost 6 bases, J lost 1 base, and 9 bases lay in between. The CDR3 spans 13 residues. CDR3 loop: CASSPGGNTEAFF. The CDR3 DNA sequence: TGTGCCAGCAGCCCGGGGGGGAACACTGAAGCTTTCTTT.

The chain is built from TRBV3-1 (or the pseudogene TRBV3-2) and TRBJ1-5, with 9 bases identical to TRBD1. The CDR3 length is 13 residues. Unmatched junction bases numbered 9, after V lost 11 bases and J lost 7 bases. Germline assignment: CDR1 LGHDT and CDR2 YNNKEL (reference sequence). This CDR3 reads CAAGGTGIQPQHF. The CDR3 nucleotides are TGTGCCGCAGGGGGGACAGGGATACAGCCCCAGCATTTT.

V and J are TRBV14 and TRBJ1-6, with TRBD1 matching over 9 bases. V shed 1 base, J shed 2 bases, and the junction held 3 bases outside the gene matches. Germline values: CDR1 SGHDN, CDR2 FVKESK. The CDR3 totals 17 residues. CDR3 DNA: TGTGCCAGCAGCCAAGTGACAGGGGGTGCCTATAATTCACCCCTCCACTTT. Its translation: CASSQVTGGAYNSPLHF.

The CDR3 loop is CASGPTRDIWAGELFF. The CDR3 DNA reads as TGTGCTAGTGGCCCGACCCGGGACATTTGGGCCGGGGAGCTGTTTTTT. This chain connects TRBV12-5 to TRBJ2-2, with a tentative D call TRBD1 (6 bases). Germline lookup yields CDR1 LGHNT and CDR2 FRNRAP. V dropped 6 bases and J dropped 6 bases, with 20 bases sitting between them. The CDR3 is 16 amino acids.

For this clone: Additional DNA sequences in this sample encode the identical CDR3. This sequence joins TRBV18 and TRBJ2-3; TRBD2 matches 7 bases. Trimming removed 3 bases from V and 3 bases from J; junction bases left unmatched: 3. CDR1 is KGHSH and CDR2 is LQKENI in the germline V gene. The CDR3 covers 14 residues. This chain's CDR3 is CASSPRGGTDTQYF. The DNA of the CDR3 is TGTGCCAGCTCACCTCGCGGGGGAACAGATACGCAGTATTTT.

The V and J genes are TRBV27 and TRBJ1-2, with a possible D match to TRBD1 (6 bases). V shed 5 bases and J shed 3 bases, with 22 bases lying between them. Germline CDR1 and CDR2: MNHEY and SMNVEV (reference sequence). The length of the CDR3 is 17 residues. The CDR3 DNA reads TGTGCCAGCAGTCCCTATCCCTGGACAGCCGCCCACTATGGCTACACCTTC. Residues: CASSPYPWTAAHYGYTF.

The rearrangement uses TRBV6-2 or TRBV6-3 and TRBJ2-3; TRBD1 might be the D (5 bases). Per the germline V gene, CDR1 is MNHEY and CDR2 is SVGEGT. CDR3 length equals 13 residues. V lost 6 bases, J lost 4 bases, and 11 bases lay in between. The CDR3 here is CASSKGDADTQYF. Here the CDR3 DNA reads TGTGCCAGCAGCAAAGGGGATGCAGATACGCAGTATTTT.

The chain couples TRBV18 to TRBJ1-2; D is undetermined. V was shortened by 2 bases and J by 7 bases, with 8 bases between the two germline ends. The CDR3 sequence is 12 residues long. Germline V gene data show CDR1 as KGHSH and CDR2 as LQKENI. The CDR3 sequence: CASSPSGGGYTF. The CDR3 region has the DNA TGTGCCAGCTCACCATCGGGAGGTGGCTACACCTTC. Together with reference TRBV18 and TRBJ1-2, the CDR3 gives the full variable domain: NAGVMQNPRHLVRRRGQEARLRCSPMKGHSHVYWYRQLPEEGLKFMVYLQKENIIDESGMPKERFSAEFPKEGPSILRIQQVVRGDSAAYFCASSPSGGGYTFGSGTRLTVV.

The chain employs TRBV4-1 and TRBJ1-1, with D perhaps matching TRBD1 (6 bases). Germline V lookup: CDR1 MGHRA, CDR2 YSYEKL. The CDR3 runs 16 residues. The V and J ends lost 4 bases and 1 base respectively, with 16 bases between them. Written as DNA, the CDR3 is TGCGCCAGCAGCCTATTAAGGGGGGGCGGGAACACTGAAGCTTTCTTT. This codes for CASSLLRGGGNTEAFF.

This chain connects TRBV5-6 to TRBJ1-5, with 8 bases fitting TRBD1. CDR1 and CDR2 from the germline V gene are SGHDT and YYEEEE. V gave up 4 bases and J gave up 6 bases; unmatched junction bases: 9. CDR3 length: 15 amino acids. Here the CDR3 reads CASSTTGVGTQPQHF. CDR3 DNA sequence: TGTGCCAGCAGCACGACAGGGGTCGGGACTCAGCCCCAGCATTTT.

The V gene is TRBV2, the J gene TRBJ1-1; 10 bases align to TRBD1. The length of the CDR3 is 17 residues. The V gene's germline CDR1 is SNHLY and CDR2 FYNNEI. V shed 2 bases and J 1 base; nucleotides not matched to a gene: 7. The CDR3 here is CASSEKGTGAPNTEAFF. The CDR3 DNA reads as TGTGCCAGCAGTGAAAAAGGGACAGGGGCCCCGAACACTGAAGCTTTCTTT. Based on the CDR3 plus reference TRBV2 and TRBJ1-1, the full variable domain is EPEVTQTPSHQVTQMGQEVILRCVPISNHLYFYWYRQILGQKVEFLVSFYNNEISEKSEIFDDQFSVERPDGSNFTLKIRSTKLEDSAMYFCASSEKGTGAPNTEAFFGQGTRLTVV.

The gene calls are TRBV19 and TRBJ1-5; possible D gene TRBD1, 6 bases. The V end lost 4 bases, the J end lost 1 base, and 11 bases lay between the germline ends. Germline V gene sequence: CDR1 LNHDA, CDR2 SQIVND (reference sequence). This CDR3 comprises 15 residues. The DNA for the CDR3 is TGTGCCAGTAGTAGCACAGGGCGCAGCAATCAGCCCCAGCATTTT. The encoded protein is CASSSTGRSNQPQHF.

The chain combines TRBV30 with TRBJ2-3, with 9 bases identical to TRBD2. The CDR3 sequence is 16 residues long. V lost 3 bases to trimming and J lost 0 bases; unmatched junction nucleotides: 7. Germline CDR1 and CDR2: GTSNPN and SVGIG (reference sequence). Written as DNA, the CDR3 is TGTGCCTGGAGGGTACTAGCGGGTTCTAGCACAGATACGCAGTATTTT. It yields the protein CAWRVLAGSSTDTQYF.